The 23 T cell receptor beta chains below all came from one sample that was sequenced in a study of shared clonotypes between healthy human individuals (dated by TCRdb to about 2020). Receptor amplification or capture employed the immunoSEQ multiplex PCR assay. TCRdb obtained this table from immuneACCESS and retained in-frame rearrangements with V and J assigned. These tables miss some clones; where compared with another copy, unresolved V genes account for less than half of the shortfall, and the remainder is unexplained. This sample has over a million clones in its table, and more than 75% of those were observed once. The ten largest make up roughly 0.61% of the sample. The sequenced sample consisted of memory CD4+ T cells from PBMCs. In light of the paper, this sample's cell subset or site label describes: CD45RA-negative fraction. The receptors derive from a man aged 18 to 30 in good health. Some clones in this sample may be carry-over from other donors' samples.

Of note for this clone: The identical CDR3 is also encoded by other nucleotide sequences in the sample. The gene calls are TRBV4-2 and TRBJ2-1; possibly TRBD1 for D (6 bases). The CDR3 is made up of 18 amino acids. Germline V gene sequence: CDR1 LGHNA, CDR2 YNFKEQ. V was trimmed by 2 bases and J by 8 bases, leaving 25 bases between them. The CDR3 bases are TGTGCCAGCAGCCAATCCAGGGGCGGAACGTGGCTAGTCGATGAGCAGTTCTTC. Encoded protein: CASSQSRGGTWLVDEQFF.

This sequence joins TRBV6-5 and TRBJ1-5, with 7 positions matching TRBD1. V lost 6 bases and J lost 3; bases outside the gene matches: 8. The CDR3 covers 15 residues. CDR1 and CDR2 from the germline V gene are MNHEY and SVGAGI. CDR3 nucleotides: TGTGCCAGCAGCCCCGGGACAGCGGCCAATCAGCCCCAGCATTTT. Residues: CASSPGTAANQPQHF.

This clone appeared once. The CDR3 reads CASSSATGENTGELFF. In nucleotides, the CDR3 is TGTGCCAGCAGCTCCGCGACAGGAGAGAACACCGGGGAGCTGTTTTTT. The chain recombines TRBV5-4 with TRBJ2-2, with D possibly TRBD1 on 6 matching bases. V dropped 3 bases and J dropped 1 base, with 13 bases sitting between them. In germline, CDR1 is SGHNT, CDR2 YYREEE (reference sequence). This CDR3 is 16 amino acids long.

As for this clone: A much bigger clone sits one base away, suggesting this may be a read error. Other nucleotide sequences from this sample produce the same CDR3. The V gene is TRBV30, the J gene TRBJ2-3, with TRBD2 matching 7 bases. Per germline, CDR1 GTSNPN and CDR2 SVGIG (reference sequence). This CDR3 contains 14 residues. The CDR3 spells CAWDSGFAPDTQYF. The DNA for the CDR3 is TGTGCCTGGGATAGCGGGTTTGCCCCAGATACACAGTATTTT.

This chain connects TRBV11-2 to TRBJ2-1; TRBD2 matches at 10 bases. With 1 base clipped from V and 7 bases from J, the junction kept 4 bases outside the gene matches. CDR1 is SGHAT and CDR2 is FQNNGV in the germline V gene. The CDR3 has 15 residues. The chain's CDR3 is CASSLVLAGVNEQFF. In nucleotides, the CDR3 is TGTGCCAGCAGCTTAGTCCTAGCGGGAGTAAATGAGCAGTTCTTC.

J is TRBJ2-2 and V is TRBV5-1; 14 nucleotides match TRBD2. Germline CDR1 reads SGHRS; CDR2 reads YFSETQ. With V trimmed by 7 bases and J by 8 bases, 7 bases remained unmatched. The CDR3 is 15 amino acids. In DNA, the CDR3 is TGCGCCAGCTTCGGGACTAGCGGGAGAAAAGGGGAGCTGTTTTTT. Translation gives CASFGTSGRKGELFF.

This chain joins TRBV20-1 and TRBJ2-1; no clear D. CDR1 is DFQATT and CDR2 is SNEGSKA in the germline V gene (reference sequence). Trimming left V 4 bases short and J 6 bases short, with 4 bases between. The CDR3 totals 10 residues. CDR3: CSAKRNEQFF. In DNA, the CDR3 is TGCAGTGCTAAACGCAATGAGCAGTTCTTC.

The J gene is TRBJ2-2, the V gene TRBV9; D is tentatively TRBD1 or TRBD2 (5 bases each). Germline CDR1 and CDR2: SGDLS and YYNGEE. Trimming removed 4 bases at V and 7 bases at J, with 23 bases between. The CDR3 consists of 17 residues. CDR3 in amino acids: CASSSRFGTEYDGELFF. The CDR3, as DNA: TGTGCCAGCAGCTCCCGATTCGGGACGGAGTATGACGGGGAGCTGTTTTTT. Full variable domain (missing parts from reference TRBV9 and TRBJ2-2): DSGVTQTPKHLITATGQRVTLRCSPRSGDLSVYWYQQSLDQGLQFLIQYYNGEERAKGNILERFSAQQFPDLHSELNLSSLELGDSALYFCASSSRFGTEYDGELFFGEGSRLTVL.

This clone was detected a few times. Here the CDR3 reads CASRSGPTNTEAFF. Here the CDR3 DNA reads TGTGCCAGCAGATCGGGACCGACCAACACTGAAGCTTTCTTT. J is TRBJ1-1 and V is TRBV27; tentative D call: TRBD1 (5 bases). Per the germline V gene, CDR1 is MNHEY and CDR2 is SMNVEV (reference sequence). The germline V and J ends were trimmed by 6 bases and 2 bases, with 13 bases remaining between them. The CDR3 sequence is 14 residues long.

The chain has TRBV7-8 and TRBJ2-3; TRBD2 agrees at 8 bases. Trimming took 5 bases from V and 0 from J; bases not matched to a gene: 7. Germline assignment: CDR1 SGHVS and CDR2 FQNEAQ. The CDR3 is 16 amino acids. CDR3 residues: CASSLTSGGSTDTQYF. The CDR3 DNA reads TGTGCCAGCAGCCTCACTAGCGGAGGTAGCACAGATACGCAGTATTTT.

The chain links TRBV25-1 to TRBJ1-3; the D gene is possibly TRBD1 (6 bases). This CDR3 has 15 amino acids. V was pared by 1 base and J by 3 bases, with 10 bases between. The germline V gene encodes CDR1 MGHDK and CDR2 SYGVNS. The CDR3 nucleotides read TGTGCCAGCAGTGAATTTGGCAGGGGTGGAAACACCATATATTTT. Protein: CASSEFGRGGNTIYF.

Ten or more counts support this clone. This CDR3 reads CASSQGIAWREGRADTQYF. In DNA, the CDR3 is TGCGCCAGCAGCCAAGGGATAGCTTGGCGGGAGGGTAGGGCAGATACGCAGTATTTT. This chain connects TRBV4-3 to TRBJ2-3; 9 nucleotides line up with TRBD2. The germline V gene encodes CDR1 LGHNA and CDR2 YSLEER. The V and J ends lost 1 base and 4 bases, in that order; junction bases with no gene match: 15. The CDR3 is 19 residues long.

The J gene is TRBJ2-7, the V gene TRBV5-1; D possibly corresponds to TRBD2 (6 bases). CDR3 size: 15 residues. V lost 4 bases and J 7 bases, leaving 21 bases between the germline ends. CDR1 and CDR2 from the germline V gene are SGHRS and YFSETQ. The CDR3 sequence: CASSGNSGTDGEQYF. The CDR3 region has the DNA TGCGCCAGCAGCGGAAATAGCGGAACCGACGGGGAGCAGTACTTC.

This clone was detected only a few times. The chain joins TRBV13 to TRBJ2-7; a possible D gene is TRBD2 (6 bases). V was shortened by 5 bases and J by 2 bases, with 19 bases between the two germline ends. The CDR3 totals 16 residues. The V gene's germline CDR1 is PRHDT and CDR2 FYEKMQ (reference sequence). This CDR3 is CASSASFLREAYEQYF. Here the CDR3 DNA reads TGTGCCAGCAGCGCGTCTTTTCTTAGGGAGGCCTACGAGCAGTACTTC.

V and J are TRBV7-2 and TRBJ2-1; D is perhaps TRBD1 (6 bases). Germline V gene lookup returns CDR1 SGHTA and CDR2 FQGNSA. The CDR3 is 13 amino acids. Trimming removed 6 bases at V and 5 bases at J, with 11 bases between. As DNA, the CDR3 is TGTGCCAGCAGGCGGACAGCCAACAATGAGCAGTTCTTC. Its translation is CASRRTANNEQFF. Full variable domain (remainder filled in from reference TRBV7-2 and TRBJ2-1): GAGVSQSPSNKVTEKGKDVELRCDPISGHTALYWYRQSLGQGLEFLIYFQGNSAPDKSGLPSDRFSAERTGGSVSTLTIQRTQQEDSAVYLCASRRTANNEQFFGPGTRLTVL.

V gene TRBV29-1 combines with J gene TRBJ2-2, with 8 bases lining up with TRBD1. J lost 3 bases, V lost 6 bases, and 6 bases had no gene match. From germline, CDR1 is SQVTM and CDR2 ANQGSEA. The CDR3 spans 14 residues. CDR3 coding DNA: TGCAGCGTAGCTGGACAGGGAGACACCGGGGAGCTGTTTTTT. This codes for CSVAGQGDTGELFF.

This clone was observed many times. Within the sample, other DNA sequences also encode this same CDR3. The V call is TRBV20-1, the J call TRBJ2-1, with TRBD2 matching 7 bases. Germline V gives CDR1 DFQATT, CDR2 SNEGSKA (reference sequence). The V and J ends lost 3 bases and 8 bases, in that order; junction bases with no gene match: 1. The CDR3 spans 11 residues. This CDR3 is CSASRGDEQFF. CDR3 coding DNA: TGCAGTGCTAGCCGGGGGGATGAGCAGTTCTTC.

V is TRBV5-1 and J is TRBJ1-1; the D gene is possibly TRBD1 (5 bases). The germline gives CDR1 SGHRS, CDR2 YFSETQ. Trimming removed 3 bases from V and 2 bases from J, with 11 bases in between. CDR3 length: 14 residues. CDR3 residues: CASSSGGINTEAFF. CDR3 coding DNA: TGCGCCAGCAGCTCTGGGGGGATCAACACTGAAGCTTTCTTT.

This chain uses TRBV7-2 with TRBJ2-5; TRBD2 matches at 10 bases. This CDR3 contains 14 residues. Germline V CDR1 and CDR2: SGHTA, FQGNSA. The ends lost 7 bases at V and 5 bases at J; junction bases unmatched: 7. CDR3 DNA: TGTGCCAGCACCCTACTAGCGGGATTCGAGACCCAGTACTTC. Residues: CASTLLAGFETQYF.

The chain joins TRBV6-5 to TRBJ1-1; D gene unclear. Germline V gives CDR1 MNHEY, CDR2 SVGAGI. CDR3 length: 13 residues. Trimming shortened V by 2 bases and J by 4 bases, and 8 bases separated the two germline ends. Here the CDR3 reads CASSYGQATEAFF. The CDR3 DNA reads as TGTGCCAGCAGTTACGGGCAGGCCACTGAAGCTTTCTTT.

The chain couples TRBV6-5 to TRBJ2-5, with D possibly TRBD1 on 6 matching bases. CDR1 is MNHEY, CDR2 SVGAGI, per germline. The CDR3 is 13 residues long. The germline V and J ends were trimmed by 5 bases and 5 bases, with 12 bases remaining between them. The CDR3 reads CASSPGVRETQYF. In nucleotides, the CDR3 is TGTGCCAGCAGTCCAGGGGTCCGGGAGACCCAGTACTTC.

This clone was counted at least ten times. The chain carries TRBV7-9 and TRBJ1-1, with 7 positions matching TRBD1. V gave up 3 bases and J gave up 5 bases; unmatched junction bases: 9. The CDR3 has 15 residues. Germline V gives CDR1 SEHNR, CDR2 FQNEAQ (reference sequence). The CDR3 DNA is TGTGCCAGCAGCTTGGGTACAGGGGCGGGTACTGAAGCTTTCTTT. Translated: CASSLGTGAGTEAFF.

The rearrangement uses TRBV5-5 and TRBJ2-7; 8 nucleotides match TRBD1. Germline-derived CDR1 and CDR2 are SGHKS and YYEKEE (reference sequence). The CDR3 length is 16 residues. Unmatched junction bases numbered 11, after V lost 4 bases and J lost 2 bases. The CDR3 reads CASSRSGTGITYEQYF. The CDR3 DNA is TGTGCCAGCAGCAGGTCCGGGACAGGTATAACCTACGAGCAGTACTTC.